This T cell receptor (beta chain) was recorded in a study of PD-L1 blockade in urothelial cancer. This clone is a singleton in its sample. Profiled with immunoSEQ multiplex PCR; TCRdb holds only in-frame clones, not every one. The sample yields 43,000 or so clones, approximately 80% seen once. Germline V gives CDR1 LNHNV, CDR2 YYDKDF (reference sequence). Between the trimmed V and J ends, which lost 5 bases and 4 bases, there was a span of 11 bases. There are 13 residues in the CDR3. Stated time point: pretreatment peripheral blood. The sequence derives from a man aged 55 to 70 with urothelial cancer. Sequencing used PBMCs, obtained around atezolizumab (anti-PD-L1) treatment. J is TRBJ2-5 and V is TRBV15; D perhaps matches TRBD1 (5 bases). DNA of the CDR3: TGTGCCACCAGCGAACAGGCTCGAGAGACCCAGTACTTC. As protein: CATSEQARETQYF.